One and the same sample provided the 22 T cell receptor beta chains below, sequenced in a study of T cells in Graves' hyperthyroidism and ophthalmopathy. Amplified regions were TCR beta CDR3 sequences from RNA transcripts. Primed by the HTBI set, a first-round RT-PCR was run on the TCR CDR3. TCRdb called the multiplex PCR reads again in MiXCR, with one record for every CDR3 protein. The sample includes a few hundred thousand distinct CDR3 sequences, roughly 15% of them seen just once. What was sequenced was blood. The receptor set was obtained from an older woman with Graves' ophthalmopathy.

This clonotype was counted at least ten times. CDR3 residues: CASSLAAGTRETQYF. For the CDR3, the DNA is TGTGCCAGCAGCTTGGCGGCGGGGACAAGGGAGACCCAGTACTTC. The chain recombines TRBV5-6 with TRBJ2-5; D may match TRBD1 or TRBD2 (6 bases each). The CDR3 loop spans 15 amino acids. Trimming removed 0 bases at V and 5 bases at J, with 14 bases between. Germline CDR1 reads SGHDT; CDR2 reads YYEEEE.

In its sample, this clonotype was seen a few times. The CDR3 sequence is CASSSGTSLSSYEQYF. CDR3 coding DNA: TGTGCCAGTAGTTCCGGGACTAGCCTAAGCTCCTACGAGCAGTACTTC. V gene TRBV19 combines with J gene TRBJ2-7; 9 bases agree with TRBD2. The CDR3 is 16 residues long. The germline gives CDR1 LNHDA, CDR2 SQIVND (reference sequence). V gave up 5 bases and J gave up 0 bases; unmatched junction bases: 8.

This clonotype has at least ten counts. The chain couples TRBV5-1 to TRBJ2-7, with TRBD2 matching 14 bases. Germline-derived CDR1 and CDR2 are SGHRS and YFSETQ. CDR3 length: 17 amino acids. Trimming cost V 3 bases and J 6 bases; bases outside gene matches: 11. CDR3 nucleotides: TGCGCCAGCAGCTGGACTAGCGGGAGGTCTGGCTCCCTCGAGCAGTACTTC. It codes for CASSWTSGRSGSLEQYF.

This clonotype appeared a few times. V gene TRBV20-1 combines with J gene TRBJ2-1; 7 bases agree with TRBD2. V shed 3 bases, J shed 1 base, and the junction held 9 bases outside the gene matches. The germline gives CDR1 DFQATT, CDR2 SNEGSKA (reference sequence). The CDR3 is made up of 16 amino acids. The DNA of the CDR3 is TGCAGTGCTAGTAGCAGATGGCGGGAGTCCTACAATGAGCAGTTCTTC. Amino acid sequence: CSASSRWRESYNEQFF.

The V and J genes are TRBV2 and TRBJ2-3; 13 nucleotides align to TRBD2. The V and J ends lost 7 bases and 1 base, in that order; junction bases with no gene match: 5. The CDR3 has 16 residues. Germline CDR1 and CDR2: SNHLY and FYNNEI. The CDR3 loop reads CASTLAGGLGTDTQYF. CDR3 DNA: TGTGCCAGCACACTAGCGGGAGGGTTGGGCACAGATACGCAGTATTTT.

The chain is built from TRBV7-2 and TRBJ1-1; no definite D call. Germline values: CDR1 SGHTA, CDR2 FQGNSA. Trimming pared 1 base from V and 7 bases from J, leaving 10 bases between. This CDR3 spans 13 amino acids. This chain's CDR3 is CASSLVSGGEAFF. The CDR3 coding sequence is TGTGCCAGCAGCTTAGTCTCTGGTGGTGAAGCTTTCTTT.

The chain recombines TRBV28 with TRBJ1-2; D is unclear. V was shortened by 7 bases and J by 0 bases, with 12 bases between the two germline ends. This CDR3 region has 14 residues. The germline V gene encodes CDR1 MDHEN and CDR2 SYDVKM. The CDR3 DNA follows: TGTGCCAGCACCCCCCTCCGGGCTAACTATGGCTACACCTTC. The encoded protein is CASTPLRANYGYTF.

CDR3 in DNA: TGTGCCAGCAGTGACCCTGGACTAGCGGGGTATACTAGCACAGATACGCAGTATTTT. Translated, it gives CASSDPGLAGYTSTDTQYF. V and J are TRBV6-1 and TRBJ2-3; 12 bases agree with TRBD2. J gave up 0 bases and V 3 bases, and 10 bases lay outside the gene matches. This CDR3 comprises 19 residues. In germline, CDR1 is MNHNS, CDR2 SASEGT.

This clonotype occurred a few times. V gene TRBV7-6 combines with J gene TRBJ1-1; TRBD1 is a possible D gene (5 bases). Trimming left V 5 bases short and J 0 bases short, with 10 bases between. The germline CDR1 and CDR2 sequences are SGHVS and FNYEAQ. This CDR3 is built from 14 residues. In nucleotides, the CDR3 is TGTGCCAGCAGCCTACAGGAATTGAACACTGAAGCTTTCTTT. This gives the protein CASSLQELNTEAFF.

The sample holds many counts of this clonotype. The chain has TRBV12-3 or TRBV12-4 and TRBJ2-1; D gene ambiguous. Trimming took off 7 bases at V and 2 bases at J, with 21 bases between the two ends. This CDR3 comprises 17 residues. The CDR3 nucleotides are TGTGCCAGCACCCCCGCCGGTACGCCCCTAACCTACAATGAGCAGTTCTTC. Translating it yields CASTPAGTPLTYNEQFF.

This clonotype has a handful of counts. This chain links TRBV18 with TRBJ2-7; 7 bases align to TRBD2. CDR3 size: 14 residues. J gave up 7 bases and V 3 bases, and 9 bases lay outside the gene matches. Germline V gene lookup returns CDR1 KGHSH and CDR2 LQKENI. CDR3 sequence reads: CASSPDERGGEQYF. DNA of the CDR3: TGTGCCAGCTCACCTGACGAGCGGGGCGGTGAGCAGTACTTC.

J is TRBJ1-5 and V is TRBV5-5, with D possibly TRBD1 on 5 matching bases. V was trimmed by 3 bases and J by 5 bases, leaving 12 bases between them. This CDR3 comprises 14 residues. In germline, CDR1 is SGHKS, CDR2 YYEKEE (reference sequence). This CDR3 is CASSWRDDYQPQHF. DNA of the CDR3: TGTGCCAGCAGCTGGCGGGACGACTATCAGCCCCAGCATTTT.

This chain connects TRBV29-1 to TRBJ2-5; TRBD1 or TRBD2 may be the D gene (5 bases each). V lost 3 bases to trimming and J lost 5 bases, with 10 bases between them. The CDR3 is made up of 12 amino acids. Germline V CDR1 and CDR2: SQVTM, ANQGSEA. CDR3 DNA sequence: TGCAGCGTTGATGACTGGGGGGAGACCCAGTACTTC. Translation gives CSVDDWGETQYF.

This rearrangement joins TRBV5-4 to TRBJ2-5, with 12 bases aligning to TRBD2. V shed 5 bases and J 5 bases; nucleotides not matched to a gene: 7. CDR1 and CDR2 from the germline V gene are SGHNT and YYREEE (reference sequence). This CDR3 contains 15 residues. The CDR3 DNA reads as TGTGCCAGCAGTACTCGACTAGCGGGAGCGGAGACCCAGTACTTC. It encodes CASSTRLAGAETQYF.

This clonotype has ten or more counts. The V call is TRBV20-1, the J call TRBJ2-1; D is ambiguous. The CDR3 is made up of 13 amino acids. Per the germline V gene, CDR1 is DFQATT and CDR2 is SNEGSKA (reference sequence). With 2 bases removed from V and 0 bases from J, the gap between germline ends came to 5 bases. The CDR3, as DNA: TGCAGTGCTAGACCCAGCTCCTACAATGAGCAGTTCTTC. Amino acids: CSARPSSYNEQFF.

This clonotype was seen a handful of times. The CDR3: CASSRSGSPWGGYNEQFF. The CDR3 region has the DNA TGTGCCAGCAGTCGTAGCGGGAGCCCGTGGGGGGGCTACAATGAGCAGTTCTTC. This chain joins TRBV6-1 and TRBJ2-1, with 9 bases identical to TRBD2. This CDR3 spans 18 amino acids. Germline CDR1 reads MNHNS; CDR2 reads SASEGT. V lost 5 bases to trimming and J lost 3 bases; unmatched junction nucleotides: 14.

This clonotype was picked up many times. The V call is TRBV7-3, the J call TRBJ2-1, with 7 bases identical to TRBD2. The CDR3 runs to 17 residues. Germline values: CDR1 SGHTA, CDR2 FQGTGA. V was pared by 5 bases and J by 6 bases, with 16 bases of the junction left unmatched. The DNA of the CDR3 is TGTGCCAGCAGCGGCGGGGGTGGGGTAAGGGCCAGCAATGAGCAGTTCTTC. Its protein product is CASSGGGGVRASNEQFF.

The chain carries TRBV28 and TRBJ2-3; D not resolved. Deletions cut 4 bases from V and 2 bases from J, with 13 bases between. This CDR3 is built from 15 residues. Per germline, CDR1 MDHEN and CDR2 SYDVKM. DNA for the CDR3: TGTGCCAGCAGTTGGTTGAAGGTGATCACAGATACGCAGTATTTT. Protein: CASSWLKVITDTQYF. The full variable domain, rest sourced from reference TRBV28 and TRBJ2-3, is DVKVTQSSRYLVKRTGEKVFLECVQDMDHENMFWYRQDPGLGLRLIYFSYDVKMKEKGDIPEGYSVSREKKERFSLILESASTNQTSMYLCASSWLKVITDTQYFGPGTRLTVL.

The chain has TRBV9 and TRBJ1-1; D is unclear. The V end lost 4 bases, the J end lost 1 base, and 14 bases lay between the germline ends. Germline values: CDR1 SGDLS, CDR2 YYNGEE. This CDR3 region has 15 residues. The CDR3: CASSTSSRANTEAFF. CDR3 coding DNA: TGTGCCAGCAGCACCAGTAGCAGAGCGAACACTGAAGCTTTCTTT.

A few counts support this clonotype. V gene TRBV6-6 combines with J gene TRBJ2-7, with a weak D call TRBD1 (6 bases). Germline loops: CDR1 MNHNY, CDR2 SVGAGI (reference sequence). The V end was cut by 2 bases, the J end by 3 bases, with 11 bases between. The CDR3 loop spans 14 amino acids. The chain's CDR3 is CASSYGQGSYEQYF. The CDR3 nucleotides are TGTGCCAGCAGTTACGGGCAGGGGAGCTACGAGCAGTACTTC.

This clonotype was detected many times. The rearrangement links TRBV12-3 or TRBV12-4 to TRBJ2-7, with D possibly matching TRBD2 (6 bases). Trimming cost V 6 bases and J 2 bases, with 17 bases left between them. The CDR3 runs 15 residues. DNA for the CDR3: TGTGCCAGCAGGATGATAGGCAGGAGGGCCTACGAGCAGTACTTC. Protein: CASRMIGRRAYEQYF.

This clonotype was picked up many times. The rearrangement joins TRBV7-9 to TRBJ1-1; perhaps TRBD1 as D (6 bases). CDR1 and CDR2 from the germline V gene are SEHNR and FQNEAQ (reference sequence). This CDR3 region has 15 residues. V shed 5 bases and J shed 2 bases, with 15 bases lying between them. The CDR3 loop is CASSLSRTDNTEAFF. In nucleotides, the CDR3 is TGTGCCAGCAGCCTAAGCCGGACAGATAACACTGAAGCTTTCTTT.